The source of this T cell receptor beta chain is a study of T cell repertoires in cytomegalovirus infection. The overall study: In public TCR beta signatures, there were indications of both CMV infection and matching HLA type.

V lost 4 bases to trimming and J lost 2 bases, with 10 bases between them. Germline assignment: CDR1 SGHDT and CDR2 YYEEEE. This CDR3 has 13 residues. This clonotype was counted only a few times. Its antigen is still unknown. Study outcomes and limitations: Cumulated frequencies of public TCR beta families served to identify carriers of CMV plus the relevant HLA.

TCRdb analysed the reads with MiXCR anew, one entry per CDR3 protein. The sample holds over 100,000 distinct CDR3 sequences, approximately 15% seen once. This clonotype was sampled from a human donor in good health (CMV status not recorded). Some clones in this sample may be carry-over from other donors' samples. The chain combines TRBV5-6 with TRBJ2-7; D possibly corresponds to TRBD2 (7 bases). Input material: PBMCs. The CDR3 DNA follows: TGTGCCAGCAGCCGGCGGGGGCCCTACGAGCAGTACTTC. Translated, it gives CASSRRGPYEQYF. Variable domain in full (rest from reference TRBV5-6 and TRBJ2-7): DAGVTQSPTHLIKTRGQQVTLRCSPKSGHDTVSWYQQALGQGPQFIFQYYEEEERQRGNFPDRFSGHQFPNYSSELNVNALLLGDSALYLCASSRRGPYEQYFGPGTRLTVT.